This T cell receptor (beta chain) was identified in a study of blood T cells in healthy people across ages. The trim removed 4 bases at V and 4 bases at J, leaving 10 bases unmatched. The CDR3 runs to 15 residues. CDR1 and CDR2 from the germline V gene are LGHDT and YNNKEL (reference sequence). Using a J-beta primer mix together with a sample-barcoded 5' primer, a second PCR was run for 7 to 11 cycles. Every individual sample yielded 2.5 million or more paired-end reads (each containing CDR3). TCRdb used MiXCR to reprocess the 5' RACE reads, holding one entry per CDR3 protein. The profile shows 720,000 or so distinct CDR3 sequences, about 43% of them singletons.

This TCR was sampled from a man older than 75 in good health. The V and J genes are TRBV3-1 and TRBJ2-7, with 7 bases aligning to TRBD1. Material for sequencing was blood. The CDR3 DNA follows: TGTGCCAGCAGCCGACCCGGGCAGGGGGAATACGAGCAGTACTTC. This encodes CASSRPGQGEYEQYF.